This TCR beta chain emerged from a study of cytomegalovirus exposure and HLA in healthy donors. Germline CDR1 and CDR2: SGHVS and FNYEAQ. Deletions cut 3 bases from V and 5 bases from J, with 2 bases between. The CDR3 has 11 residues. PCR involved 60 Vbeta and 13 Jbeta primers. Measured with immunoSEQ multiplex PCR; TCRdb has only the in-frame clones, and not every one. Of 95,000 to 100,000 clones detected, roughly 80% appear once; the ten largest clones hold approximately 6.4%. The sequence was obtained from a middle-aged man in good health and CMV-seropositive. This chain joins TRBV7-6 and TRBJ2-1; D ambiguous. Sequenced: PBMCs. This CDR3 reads CASSFNNEQFF. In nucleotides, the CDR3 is TGTGCCAGCAGCTTTAACAATGAGCAGTTCTTC.